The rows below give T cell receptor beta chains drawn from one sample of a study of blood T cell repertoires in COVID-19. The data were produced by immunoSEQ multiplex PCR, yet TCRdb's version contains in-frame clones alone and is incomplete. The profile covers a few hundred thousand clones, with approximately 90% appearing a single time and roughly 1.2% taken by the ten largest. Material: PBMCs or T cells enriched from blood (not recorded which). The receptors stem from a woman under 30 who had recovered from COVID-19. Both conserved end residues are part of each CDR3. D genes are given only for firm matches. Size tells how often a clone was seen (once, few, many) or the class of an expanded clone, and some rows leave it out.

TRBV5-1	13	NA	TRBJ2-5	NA	TGCGCCAGCAGCCTGGACTACCAAGAGACCCAGTACTTC	CASSLDYQETQYF
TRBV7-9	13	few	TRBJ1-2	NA	TGTGCCAGCAGCGGGAGCTCTCACTATGGCTACACCTTC	CASSGSSHYGYTF
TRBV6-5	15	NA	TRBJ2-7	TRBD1	TGTGCCAGCAGTTCACCGGGACAGGGGGCCTACGAGCAGTACTTC	CASSSPGQGAYEQYF
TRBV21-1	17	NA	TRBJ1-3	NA	TGTGCCAGCAGCGTCCTTGGGACAGGGGATAGGGGAAACACCATATATTTT	CASSVLGTGDRGNTIYF
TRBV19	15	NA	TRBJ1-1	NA	TGTGCCAGTATCGACCTGGGCGGGGATCTCACTGAAGCTTTCTTT	CASIDLGGDLTEAFF
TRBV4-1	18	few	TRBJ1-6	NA	TGCGCCAGCAGCCAAGATCGGTTCGAGAGCTCCTATAATTCACCCCTCCACTTT	CASSQDRFESSYNSPLHF
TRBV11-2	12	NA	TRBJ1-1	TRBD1	TGTGCCAGCAGCTTTGGGGACAGAAGGGCTTTCTTT	CASSFGDRRAFF
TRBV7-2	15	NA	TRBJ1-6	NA	TGTGCCAGCAGCCGCGCCTCAACTGTTACTTCACCCCTCCACTTT	CASSRASTVTSPLHF
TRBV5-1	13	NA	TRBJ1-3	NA	TGCGCCAGCAGCTTTCAACAGGGAAACACCATATATTTT	CASSFQQGNTIYF
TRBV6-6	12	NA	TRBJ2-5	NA	TGTGCCAGCGGTCCAGGGTCAGAGACCCAGTACTTC	CASGPGSETQYF
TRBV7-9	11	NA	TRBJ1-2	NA	TGTGCCAGCAGCTTTGGTCGGGGCTACACCTTC	CASSFGRGYTF
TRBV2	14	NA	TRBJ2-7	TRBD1	TGTGCCAGCAGTACGGGGACAGTGGCCTACGAGCAGTACTTC	CASSTGTVAYEQYF
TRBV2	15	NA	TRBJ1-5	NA	TGTGCCAGCAGTGGACCAGGACAGCGCGATCAGCCCCAGCATTTT	CASSGPGQRDQPQHF
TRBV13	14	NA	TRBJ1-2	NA	TGTGCCAGCAGCTTAGCCAGGGCGGGGACGGAAAACACCTTC	CASSLARAGTENTF
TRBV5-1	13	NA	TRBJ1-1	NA	TGCGCCAGCAGCATGGGGCGGGGCCTTGAAGCTTTCTTT	CASSMGRGLEAFF
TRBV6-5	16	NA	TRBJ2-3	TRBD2	TGTGCCAGCAGTTACTCTTTGGGGGGGAGCACAGATACGCAGTATTTT	CASSYSLGGSTDTQYF
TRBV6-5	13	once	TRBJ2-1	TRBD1	TGTGCCAGCACTCGACAGGGGAGGAATGAGCAGTTCTTC	CASTRQGRNEQFF
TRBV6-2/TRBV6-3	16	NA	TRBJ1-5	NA	TGTGCCAGCAGTGACAAAGGTCGCGGGGGGCATCAGCCCCAGCATTTT	CASSDKGRGGHQPQHF
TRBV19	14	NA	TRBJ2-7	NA	TGTGCCAGTAGTGCCACAGGGTCCTCCTACGAGCAGTACTTC	CASSATGSSYEQYF
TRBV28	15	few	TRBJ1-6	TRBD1	TGTGCCAGCAGAGAACAGGGGGCGCAAAATTCACCCCTCCACTTT	CASREQGAQNSPLHF
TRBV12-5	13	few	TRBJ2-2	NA	TGTGCTAGTGGAGTCTCGCTAGCCGGGGAGCTGTTTTTT	CASGVSLAGELFF
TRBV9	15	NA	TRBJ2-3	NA	TGTGCCAGCAGCCCCCGTGGCGCGGGTGGAGATACGCAGTATTTT	CASSPRGAGGDTQYF